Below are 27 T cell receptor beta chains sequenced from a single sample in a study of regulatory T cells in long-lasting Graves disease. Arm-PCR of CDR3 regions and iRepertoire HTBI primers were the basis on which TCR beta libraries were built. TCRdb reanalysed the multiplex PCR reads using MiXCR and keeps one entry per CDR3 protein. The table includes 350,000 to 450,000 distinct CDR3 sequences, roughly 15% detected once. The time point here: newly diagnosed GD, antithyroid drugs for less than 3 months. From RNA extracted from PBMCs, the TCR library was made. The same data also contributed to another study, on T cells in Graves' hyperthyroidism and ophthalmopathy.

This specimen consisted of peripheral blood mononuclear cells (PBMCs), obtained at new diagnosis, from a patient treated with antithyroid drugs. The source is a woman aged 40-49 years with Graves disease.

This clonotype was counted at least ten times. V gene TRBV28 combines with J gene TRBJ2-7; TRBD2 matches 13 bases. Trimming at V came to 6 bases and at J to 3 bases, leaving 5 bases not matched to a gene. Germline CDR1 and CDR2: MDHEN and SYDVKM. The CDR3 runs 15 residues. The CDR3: CASRLTSGRVYEQYF. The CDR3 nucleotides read TGTGCCAGCAGACTTACTAGCGGGAGGGTCTACGAGCAGTACTTC.

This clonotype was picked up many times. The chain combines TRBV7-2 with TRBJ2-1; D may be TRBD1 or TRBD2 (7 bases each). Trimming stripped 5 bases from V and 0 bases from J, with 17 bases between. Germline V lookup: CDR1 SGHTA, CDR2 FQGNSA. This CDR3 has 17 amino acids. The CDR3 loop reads CASSHPGGGSSYNEQFF. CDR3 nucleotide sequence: TGTGCCAGCAGCCACCCAGGGGGGGGAAGCTCCTACAATGAGCAGTTCTTC.

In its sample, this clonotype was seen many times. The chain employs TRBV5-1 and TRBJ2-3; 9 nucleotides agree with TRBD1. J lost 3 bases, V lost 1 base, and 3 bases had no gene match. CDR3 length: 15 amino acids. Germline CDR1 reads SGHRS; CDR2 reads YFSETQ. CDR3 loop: CASSLTGGATDTQYF. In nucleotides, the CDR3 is TGCGCCAGCAGCTTGACAGGGGGCGCAACAGATACGCAGTATTTT.

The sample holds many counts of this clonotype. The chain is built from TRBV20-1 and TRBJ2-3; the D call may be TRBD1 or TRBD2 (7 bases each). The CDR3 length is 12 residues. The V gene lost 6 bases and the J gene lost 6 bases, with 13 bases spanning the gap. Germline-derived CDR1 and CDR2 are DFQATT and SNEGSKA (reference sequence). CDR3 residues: CSARQGGDTQYF. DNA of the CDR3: TGCAGTGCCCGCCAGGGGGGGGATACGCAGTATTTT.

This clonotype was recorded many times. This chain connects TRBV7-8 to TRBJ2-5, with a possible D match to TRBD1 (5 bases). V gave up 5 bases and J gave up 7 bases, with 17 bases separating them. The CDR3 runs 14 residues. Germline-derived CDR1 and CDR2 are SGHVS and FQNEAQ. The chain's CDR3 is CASSPDIGPWTQYF. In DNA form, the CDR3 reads TGTGCCAGCAGCCCGGACATCGGGCCGTGGACCCAGTACTTC.

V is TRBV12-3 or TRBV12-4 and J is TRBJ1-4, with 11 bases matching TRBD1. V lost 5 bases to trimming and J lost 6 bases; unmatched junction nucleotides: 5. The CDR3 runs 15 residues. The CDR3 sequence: CASSRGTGGDEKLFF. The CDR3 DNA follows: TGTGCCAGCAGTAGAGGGACAGGGGGAGATGAAAAACTGTTTTTT.

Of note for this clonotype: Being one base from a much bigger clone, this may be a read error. In DNA, the CDR3 is TGTGCCAGCAGCTTAGGGTCCAGCCAGAACACTGAAGCTTTCTTT. It translates to CASSLGSSQNTEAFF. This chain uses TRBV13 with TRBJ1-1; D is uncertain. Per the germline V gene, CDR1 is PRHDT and CDR2 is FYEKMQ (reference sequence). The CDR3 covers 15 residues. The V gene lost 0 bases and the J gene lost 1 base, with 9 bases spanning the gap.

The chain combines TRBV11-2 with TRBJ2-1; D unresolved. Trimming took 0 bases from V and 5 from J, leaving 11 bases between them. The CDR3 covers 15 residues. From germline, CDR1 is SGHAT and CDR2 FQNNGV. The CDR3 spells CASSLDPLEDNEQFF. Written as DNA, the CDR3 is TGTGCCAGCAGCTTAGATCCGTTAGAAGACAATGAGCAGTTCTTC.

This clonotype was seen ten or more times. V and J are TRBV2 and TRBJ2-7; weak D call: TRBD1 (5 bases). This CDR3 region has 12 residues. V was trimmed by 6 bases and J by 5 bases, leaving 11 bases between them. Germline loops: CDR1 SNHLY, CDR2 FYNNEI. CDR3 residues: CASRARQNEQYF. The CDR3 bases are TGTGCCAGCAGGGCTAGACAGAACGAGCAGTACTTC.

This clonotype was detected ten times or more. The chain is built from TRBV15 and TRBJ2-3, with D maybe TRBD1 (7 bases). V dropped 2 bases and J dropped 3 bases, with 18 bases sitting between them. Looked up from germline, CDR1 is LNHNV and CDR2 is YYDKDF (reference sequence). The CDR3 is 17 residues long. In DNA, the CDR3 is TGTGCCACCAGCAGATCGCATACAGGGGAGGTGACAGATACGCAGTATTTT. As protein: CATSRSHTGEVTDTQYF.

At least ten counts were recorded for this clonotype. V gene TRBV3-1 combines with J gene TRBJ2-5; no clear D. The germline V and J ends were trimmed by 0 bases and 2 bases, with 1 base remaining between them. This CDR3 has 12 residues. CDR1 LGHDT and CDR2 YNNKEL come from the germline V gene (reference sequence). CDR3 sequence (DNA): TGTGCCAGCAGCCAAGATCAAGAGACCCAGTACTTC. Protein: CASSQDQETQYF.

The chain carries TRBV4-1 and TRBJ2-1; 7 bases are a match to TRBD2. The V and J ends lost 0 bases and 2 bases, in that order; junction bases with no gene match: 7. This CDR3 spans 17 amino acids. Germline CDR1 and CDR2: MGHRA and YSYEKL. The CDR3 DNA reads TGCGCCAGCAGCCAAGATTTTAGCGGGCGAGCCTACAATGAGCAGTTCTTC. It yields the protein CASSQDFSGRAYNEQFF.

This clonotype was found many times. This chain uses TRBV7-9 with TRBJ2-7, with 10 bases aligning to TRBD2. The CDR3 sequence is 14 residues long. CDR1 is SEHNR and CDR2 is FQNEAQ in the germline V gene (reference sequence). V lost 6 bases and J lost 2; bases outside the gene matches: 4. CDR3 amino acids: CASSWTSGPYEQYF. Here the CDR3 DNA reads TGTGCCAGCAGTTGGACTAGCGGCCCCTACGAGCAGTACTTC.

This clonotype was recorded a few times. The CDR3 nucleotides read TGCAGCGCAGTTAGCGGAGACACAGATACGCAGTATTTT. This translates into CSAVSGDTDTQYF. J is TRBJ2-3 and V is TRBV29-1, with D possibly TRBD2 on 6 matching bases. CDR3 size: 13 residues. The V gene lost 7 bases and the J gene lost 2 bases, with 13 bases spanning the gap. Looked up from germline, CDR1 is SQVTM and CDR2 is ANQGSEA.

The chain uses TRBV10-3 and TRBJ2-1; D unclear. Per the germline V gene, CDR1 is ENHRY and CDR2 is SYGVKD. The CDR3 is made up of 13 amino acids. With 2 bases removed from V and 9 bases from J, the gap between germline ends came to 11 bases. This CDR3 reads CAISEGTNGEQFF. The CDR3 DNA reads TGTGCCATCAGTGAGGGCACTAATGGTGAGCAGTTCTTC.

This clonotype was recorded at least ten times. The CDR3 loop is CSAEDQGAGAKNIQYF. The CDR3 bases are TGCAGTGCTGAGGACCAGGGGGCGGGTGCCAAAAACATTCAGTACTTC. The chain is built from TRBV20-1 and TRBJ2-4; 8 bases are a match to TRBD1. Germline CDR1 DFQATT, CDR2 SNEGSKA (reference sequence). J was trimmed by 1 base and V by 5 bases; bases with no gene match: 10. The CDR3 length is 16 residues.

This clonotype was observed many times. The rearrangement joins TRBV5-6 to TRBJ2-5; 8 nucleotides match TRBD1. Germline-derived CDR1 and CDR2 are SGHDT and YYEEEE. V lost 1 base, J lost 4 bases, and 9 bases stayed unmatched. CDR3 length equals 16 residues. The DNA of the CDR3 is TGTGCCAGCAGCTTGACGAGCGTAGGACAGGGAGAGACCCAGTACTTC. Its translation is CASSLTSVGQGETQYF. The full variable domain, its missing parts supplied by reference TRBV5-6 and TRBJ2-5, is DAGVTQSPTHLIKTRGQQVTLRCSPKSGHDTVSWYQQALGQGPQFIFQYYEEEERQRGNFPDRFSGHQFPNYSSELNVNALLLGDSALYLCASSLTSVGQGETQYFGPGTRLLVL.

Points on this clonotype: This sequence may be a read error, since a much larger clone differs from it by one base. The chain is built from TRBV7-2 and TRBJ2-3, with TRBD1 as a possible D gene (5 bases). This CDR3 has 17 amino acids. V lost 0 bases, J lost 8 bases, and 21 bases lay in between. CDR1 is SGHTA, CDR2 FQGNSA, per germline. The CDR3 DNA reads TGTGCCAGCAGCTTAGCCTCGTCGACCAAGGGGCGCGGTACGCAGTATTTT. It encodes CASSLASSTKGRGTQYF.

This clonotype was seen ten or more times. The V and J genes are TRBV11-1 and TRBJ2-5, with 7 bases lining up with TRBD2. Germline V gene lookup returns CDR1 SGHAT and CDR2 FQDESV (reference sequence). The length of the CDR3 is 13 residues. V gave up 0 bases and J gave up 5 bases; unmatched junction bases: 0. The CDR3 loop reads CASSLAGGETQYF. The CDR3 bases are TGTGCCAGCAGCTTAGCCGGGGGGGAGACCCAGTACTTC. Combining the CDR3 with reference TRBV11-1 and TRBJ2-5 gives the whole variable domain EAEVAQSPRYKITEKSQAVAFWCDPISGHATLYWYRQILGQGPELLVQFQDESVVDDSQLPKDRFSAERLKGVDSTLKIQPAELGDSAMYLCASSLAGGETQYFGPGTRLLVL.

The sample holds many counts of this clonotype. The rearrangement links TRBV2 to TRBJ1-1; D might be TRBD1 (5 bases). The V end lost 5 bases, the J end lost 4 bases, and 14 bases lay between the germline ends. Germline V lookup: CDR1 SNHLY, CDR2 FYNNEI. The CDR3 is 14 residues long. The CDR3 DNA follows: TGTGCCAGCAGTTACCAAGGGGATTCCACTGAAGCTTTCTTT. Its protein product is CASSYQGDSTEAFF.

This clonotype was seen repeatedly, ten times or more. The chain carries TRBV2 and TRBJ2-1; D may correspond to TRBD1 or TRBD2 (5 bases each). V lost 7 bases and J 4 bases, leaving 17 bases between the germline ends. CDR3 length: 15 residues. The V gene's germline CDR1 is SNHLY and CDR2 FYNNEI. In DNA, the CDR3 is TGTGCCAGCATCGTCCGGGACCGGTTATACAATGAGCAGTTCTTC. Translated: CASIVRDRLYNEQFF.

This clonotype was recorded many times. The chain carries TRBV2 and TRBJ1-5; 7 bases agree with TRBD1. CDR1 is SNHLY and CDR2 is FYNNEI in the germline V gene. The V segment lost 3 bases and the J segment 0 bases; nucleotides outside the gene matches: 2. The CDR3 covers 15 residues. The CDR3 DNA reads TGTGCCAGCAGTGAGGGACAGTTTAGCAATCAGCCCCAGCATTTT. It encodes CASSEGQFSNQPQHF.

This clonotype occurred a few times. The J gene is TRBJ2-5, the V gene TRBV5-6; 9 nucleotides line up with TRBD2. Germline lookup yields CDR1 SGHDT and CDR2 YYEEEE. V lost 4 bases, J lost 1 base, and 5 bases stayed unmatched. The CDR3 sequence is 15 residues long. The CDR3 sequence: CASSMIAGVQETQYF. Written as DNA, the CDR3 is TGTGCCAGCAGCATGATAGCGGGGGTCCAAGAGACCCAGTACTTC.

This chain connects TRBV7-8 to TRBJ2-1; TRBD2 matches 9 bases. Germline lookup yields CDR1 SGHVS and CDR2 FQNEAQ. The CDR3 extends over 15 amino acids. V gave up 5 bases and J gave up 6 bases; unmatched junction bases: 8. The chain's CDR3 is CASSAGTSLRNEQFF. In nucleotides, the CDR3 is TGTGCCAGCAGCGCCGGGACTAGCCTACGCAATGAGCAGTTCTTC.

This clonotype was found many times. The CDR3 region has the DNA TGTGCCAGCAGCCACCGGGGGAGTTCCTACAATGAGCAGTTCTTC. Its translation: CASSHRGSSYNEQFF. The chain uses TRBV11-3 and TRBJ2-1; tentatively, D is TRBD2 (6 bases). The CDR3 has 15 amino acids. Germline V lookup: CDR1 SGHNT, CDR2 YENEEA. The V end lost 5 bases, the J end lost 1 base, and 12 bases lay between the germline ends.

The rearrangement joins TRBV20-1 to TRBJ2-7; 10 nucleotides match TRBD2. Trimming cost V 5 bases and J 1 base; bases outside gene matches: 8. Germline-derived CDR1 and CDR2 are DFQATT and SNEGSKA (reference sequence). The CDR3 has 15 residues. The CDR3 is CSAYPSGRGSYEQYF. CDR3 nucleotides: TGCAGTGCTTACCCAAGCGGGAGGGGGTCCTACGAGCAGTACTTC.

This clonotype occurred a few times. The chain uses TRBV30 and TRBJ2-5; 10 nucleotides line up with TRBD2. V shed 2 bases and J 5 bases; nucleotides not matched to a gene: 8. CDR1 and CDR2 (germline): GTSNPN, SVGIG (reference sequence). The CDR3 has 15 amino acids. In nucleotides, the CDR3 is TGTGCCTGGAGTCCGAGCGGGAGGGCCGTTGAGACCCAGTACTTC. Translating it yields CAWSPSGRAVETQYF.